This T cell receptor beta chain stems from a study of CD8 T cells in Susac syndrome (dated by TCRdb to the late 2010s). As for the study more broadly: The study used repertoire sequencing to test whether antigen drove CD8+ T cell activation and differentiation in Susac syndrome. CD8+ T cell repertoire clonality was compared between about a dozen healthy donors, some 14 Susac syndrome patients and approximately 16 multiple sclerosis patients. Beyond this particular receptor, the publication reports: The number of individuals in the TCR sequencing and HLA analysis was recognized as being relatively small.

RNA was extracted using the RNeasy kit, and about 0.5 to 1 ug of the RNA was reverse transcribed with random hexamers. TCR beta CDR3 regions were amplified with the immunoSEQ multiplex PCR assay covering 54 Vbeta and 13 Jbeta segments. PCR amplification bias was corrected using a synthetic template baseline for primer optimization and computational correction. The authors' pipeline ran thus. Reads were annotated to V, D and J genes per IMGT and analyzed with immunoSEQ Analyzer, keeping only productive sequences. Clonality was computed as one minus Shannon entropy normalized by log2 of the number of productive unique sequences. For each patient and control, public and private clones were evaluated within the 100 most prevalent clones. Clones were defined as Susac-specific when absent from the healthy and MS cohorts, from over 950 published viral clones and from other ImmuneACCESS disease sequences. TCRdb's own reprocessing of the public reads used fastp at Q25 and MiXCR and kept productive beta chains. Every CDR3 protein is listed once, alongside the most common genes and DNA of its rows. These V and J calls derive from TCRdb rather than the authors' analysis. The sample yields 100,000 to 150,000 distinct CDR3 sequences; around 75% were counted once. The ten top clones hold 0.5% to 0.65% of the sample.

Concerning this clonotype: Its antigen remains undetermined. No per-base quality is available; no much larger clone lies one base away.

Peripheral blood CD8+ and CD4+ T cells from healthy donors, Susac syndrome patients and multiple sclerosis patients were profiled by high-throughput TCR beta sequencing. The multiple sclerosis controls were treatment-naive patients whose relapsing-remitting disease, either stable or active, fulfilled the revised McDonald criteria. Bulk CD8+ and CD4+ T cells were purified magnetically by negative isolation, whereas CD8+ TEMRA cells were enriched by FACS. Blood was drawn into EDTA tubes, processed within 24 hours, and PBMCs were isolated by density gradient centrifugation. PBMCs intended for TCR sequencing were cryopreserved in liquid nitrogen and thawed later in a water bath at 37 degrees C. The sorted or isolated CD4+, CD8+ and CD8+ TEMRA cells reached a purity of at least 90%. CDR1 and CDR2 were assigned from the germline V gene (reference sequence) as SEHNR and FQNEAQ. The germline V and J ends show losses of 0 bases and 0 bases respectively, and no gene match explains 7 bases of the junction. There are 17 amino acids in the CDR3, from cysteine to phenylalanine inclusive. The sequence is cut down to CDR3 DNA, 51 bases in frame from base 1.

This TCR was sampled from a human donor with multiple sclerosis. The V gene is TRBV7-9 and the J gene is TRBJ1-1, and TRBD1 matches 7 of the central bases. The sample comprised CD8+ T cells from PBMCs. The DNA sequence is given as TGTGCCAGCAGCTTAGCCGGGCAGGGGGGATTGAACACTGAAGCTTTCTTT. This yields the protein CASSLAGQGGLNTEAFF.